This T cell receptor (beta chain) was captured by sequencing in a study of naive and memory T cell subsets (TCRdb year 2017). Describing the broader study: The study applied an open-source, UMI-based TCR alpha and beta sequencing pipeline to sorted naive and memory peripheral blood T cell subsets. RNA was DNase-treated and reverse transcribed with TCR constant-region primers, mostly using SuperScript III. The functional CMV T cell responses agreed completely with IgG serology results.

The library relied on UMI-ligation and nested PCR. The beta constant-region primer was an equimolar mix of two oligonucleotides covering both TRBC1 and TRBC2. The ligated cDNA went through four rounds of PCR with nested alpha and beta constant-region primers together with the SP2 primer. A single-stranded oligonucleotide containing the SP2 primer and a 12-nucleotide UMI was joined to the 3' end of the cDNA by T4 RNA ligase 1. The ligation reaction was kept at 16 degrees C for about 18-25 hours. PCR2 was usually performed as a SYBR Green qPCR and halted at a preset threshold so that over-amplification would not occur. Agencourt AMPure XP magnetic beads were used for all purifications after the first. Libraries were quantified by Qubit and checked on a TapeStation, where a main peak was expected near 650 bp. Pooled libraries were sequenced on an Illumina MiSeq with v2 2x251 paired-end kits, typically giving roughly 0.9-2.1 million reads per sample. Each sample was pooled at approximately 4.3 nM, and roughly 5-7% PhiX was included to help cluster recognition. In the authors' own workflow: Decombinator assigned V and J genes to Demultiplexor-processed FASTQ reads by tag matching, allowing a single base-pair mismatch. Collapsinator used UMIs to correct both sequencing errors and frequency errors arising from PCR heterogeneity. CDR3Translator translated TCRs and extracted CDR3s from the conserved cysteine to the FGXG phenylalanine, flagging non-productive sequences. Gini, Shannon entropy and inverse Simpson indices were computed after subsampling the repertoires to the same number of UMI-defined TCRs. Within the linear range, a power law was fitted by maximum likelihood to the distributions of clonotype abundance. For one naive CD8 sample, the pipeline and MIGEC produced similar UMI counts, unique TCR numbers and clonal distributions. In one analysis, naive TCRs also found in any memory subset of the same donor were removed from the naive repertoire. Repertoires were searched for some 7,000 CMV-associated CDR3 sequences compiled from VDJdb and a published dataset. TCRdb applied fastp at Q25 and MiXCR to the public reads, then kept only in-frame beta chains. A single entry per CDR3 protein holds the most common genes and DNA from its merged rows. These V and J calls derive from TCRdb rather than the authors' analysis. Recorded for this sample are about 160,000 distinct CDR3 sequences; roughly 23% of them occurred a single time. The ten biggest clones cover roughly 0.1% of the sample.

From the second PCR step on, the TCR alpha and beta chain libraries were amplified in separate reactions. To determine each donor's CMV status, fresh PBMCs were stimulated overnight with CMV viral lysate, and IFNgamma production from CD4+ T cells was then assessed. CD4 T cells were positively selected with Miltenyi beads, followed by positive selection of CD8 T cells from the CD4-negative fraction. Cells were stained for CD3, CD4, CD8, CD45RA, CD27 and a live/dead dye and were sorted on a BD Aria II into four subsets based on CD45RA and CD27. Blood was obtained from a few healthy volunteers, and the blood from each volunteer was fractionated into CD4 and CD8 T cells and subsequently into four differentiation subsets. Approximately 120 ml of peripheral blood was drawn per donor, and PBMC were isolated by Ficoll-Paque PLUS density-gradient centrifugation. The sorted cells were lysed in RLT buffer, after which RNA was extracted using a Qiagen RNeasy kit and kept at -80 degrees C.

After removal of 7 bases from V and 8 bases from J, the junction retains 13 bases not matched to a gene. Spanning cysteine to phenylalanine, the CDR3 consists of 15 amino acids. Only the CDR3 DNA stays, 45 bases, in frame from base 1. The germline V gene (reference sequence) sets CDR1 to LGHDT and CDR2 to YNNKEL. A few counts support this clonotype. Its specific antigen is unknown. Per-nucleotide qualities are absent, and no much larger clonotype sits a single base away. General conclusions and limits of the study: RNA-based TCR counts may be affected by expression changes linked to T cell activation and differentiation. After error correction, only a single occurrence was seen for over 95% of naive TCR sequences, so much steeper abundance distributions were produced than in memory subsets. A few larger clonotypes were found in naive repertoires, especially CD8, and these larger clonotypes were possibly memory cells re-expressing CD45RA. In both CD4 and CD8 cells, the Gini index increased while Shannon and inverse Simpson diversity decreased from naive through CM, EM and EMRA. Each clonotype was defined as a single alpha or beta chain sequence rather than as a paired alpha/beta receptor. TCR abundance followed a power law with an exponent that was different for naive and memory subsets but consistent across the three individuals. No ground truth was available to validate the repertoire findings for the naive and memory subsets.

The source of this sequence is a human donor in good health. The material sequenced was naive CD4+ T cells from blood. This specimen's cell subset or site label, interpreted: naive T cells, CD45RA high CD27+. This chain joins TRBV3-1 to TRBJ2-1, with 8 bases matching TRBD2. The CDR3 sequence is CASNAGTRRRYEQFF. The nucleotides are TGTGCCAGCAACGCCGGGACTAGACGCCGTTATGAGCAGTTCTTC.